This T cell receptor beta chain was captured by sequencing in a study of T cell repertoires in ileal Crohn's disease. Using immunoSEQ multiplex PCR, the repertoire was profiled, and TCRdb retains in-frame clones only, with some absent. In the table there are about 62,000 clones, about 89% of which are singletons. The CDR3 runs to 15 residues. After removal of 2 bases from V and 8 bases from J, the junction contained 7 bases not matched to a gene. The germline V gene has CDR1 SGDLS and CDR2 YYNGEE. Time point here: neoterminal ileum biopsy at postoperative endoscopy, about 6 months after surgery. This TCR came from an adult with Crohn's disease. The chain has TRBV9 and TRBJ2-1; 10 nucleotides line up with TRBD2. Material: ileal tissue. CDR3 amino acids: CASSVGTSDSDEQFF. The CDR3 DNA follows: TGTGCCAGCAGCGTCGGGACTAGCGATAGCGATGAGCAGTTCTTC.